This entry describes one T cell receptor beta chain. No antigen is known for it. The entry originates in a study of cytomegalovirus exposure and HLA in healthy donors. Per germline, CDR1 SNHLY and CDR2 FYNNEI. The CDR3 is made up of 13 amino acids. V lost 6 bases and J 7 bases, leaving 15 bases between the germline ends. Study observations and caveats: Cytomegalovirus status, reportedly, was diagnosed with high specificity and sensitivity by the classifier.

PCR employed 60 Vbeta and 13 Jbeta primers. Profiled with immunoSEQ multiplex PCR; TCRdb holds only in-frame clones, not every one. This sample yields around 150,000 clones, of which roughly 85% are seen a single time; about 0.66% belongs to the top ten. This sequence joins TRBV2 and TRBJ1-2; no reliable D call. The sequence was obtained from a male donor in good health and CMV-seronegative. The sequenced material came from PBMCs. For the CDR3, the DNA is TGTGCCAGCAGGAGCGAAAGGGAGGGTGGCTACACCTTC. The encoded protein is CASRSEREGGYTF.